This record concerns one T cell receptor beta chain sequence. The germline V gene encodes CDR1 MNHNS and CDR2 SASEGT. After removal of 3 bases from V and 5 bases from J, the junction contained 11 bases not matched to a gene. This CDR3 comprises 16 residues. The data belong to a study of blood T cell repertoires in COVID-19. Study-level background: The study drew acute and convalescent COVID-19 samples from the United States, Italy and Spain.

Participants, about 18 to 90 years old, spanned fewer than 30 US areas. Participants' reported clinical history set cohort assignment. Data came from immunoSEQ multiplex PCR; TCRdb stores just in-frame clones and leaves some out. The data hold 470,000 or so clones, with 70% to 90% observed a single time. The sample consisted of PBMCs or T cells enriched from blood (not recorded which). The chain has TRBV6-1 and TRBJ1-2; 8 nucleotides match TRBD1. This TCR came from a woman under 30 with acute COVID-19. The CDR3 nucleotides read TGTGCCAGCAGTGAGCTGGGCGACAGGGGAGTGTATGGCTACACCTTC. It specifies CASSELGDRGVYGYTF.